The subject of this entry is one T cell receptor beta chain. The sample holds a few counts of this clone. The antigen this receptor binds is unknown. No much larger clone exists at a distance of one base, and base qualities are not known. The record originates from a study of pediatric ulcerative colitis (dated by TCRdb to the late 2010s). With regard to the full study: Pancolitis was present in over 5 ulcerative colitis patients and left-sided colitis in two, and histology consistent with ulcerative colitis was found in all of these patients. From nine newly diagnosed, treatment-naive pediatric ulcerative colitis patients and a few non-IBD control children, paired blood and rectal samples were collected. By Pediatric Ulcerative Colitis Activity Index, two patients had mild disease, four had moderate disease and three had acute severe colitis.

V is trimmed back by 4 bases and J by 10 bases, and the junction contains 6 bases that no gene match accounts for. CDR3 length: 12 amino acids, cysteine to phenylalanine. The read is trimmed to its CDR3 DNA, 36 bases read in frame from base 1. As encoded in the germline V gene, CDR1 is SNHLY while CDR2 is FYNNEI. Using the immunoSEQ TRB Survey service, rearranged CDR3 beta regions were amplified from genomic DNA with multiplex V and J primers. Survey-level sequencing depth of up to 500,000 reads per sample was used to keep depth equal across samples. The libraries were purified, combined into pools and sequenced with Illumina technology. As for the authors' bioinformatics: immunoSEQ online tools were used for productive clonality, sample overlap, pairwise scatters, CDR3 beta length, V/D/J gene usage and productiveness. Alongside Shannon and Simpson indices, calculated diversity was computed as the number of unique rearrangements divided by total templates, multiplied by 100. Principal component analysis was performed on Z-score normalized data with the R prcomp function and the ggbiplot package. Morisita's index was used to measure clonal overlap between blood and rectum within each subject. Sourced from immuneACCESS, this table was stored by TCRdb with only in-frame sequences that have V and J called. A share of the clones is absent; for the studies checked, an unresolved V gene accounts for under half, and the remainder has no known explanation. The DNA gave D and trimming, while V, J and clone size come from that table. In this sample the table shows roughly 70,000 clones, roughly nine tenths of which occur a single time. The top ten clones comprise roughly 3% of the sample.

General conclusions and limits of the study: Rectal repertoire features separated controls, mild-moderate and acute severe colitis patients; acute severe colitis showed reduced rectal diversity due to clonal expansions. The healthy control group was small, with only a handful of individuals. A couple of rectal CDR3 clonotypes turned up in every ulcerative colitis patient but in none of the controls. Repertoires were derived from total lymphocyte DNA, so rare subsets such as regulatory T cells may have patterns not reflected. Clonal overlap between a subject's own blood and rectum was significantly greater in ulcerative colitis patients than in controls, which suggests more T cell trafficking to inflamed tissue. A couple of patients' blood samples yielded substantially fewer templates for technical reasons and were excluded from blood-rectal overlap analysis.

Before the diagnostic colonoscopy, none of the ulcerative colitis patients had been given immunosuppressive medication. Blood was sampled at the same time as the colonoscopy. The Wizard kit (Promega) was used to extract genomic DNA from the blood and intestinal samples. Sequencing was performed on blood. The receptor comes from a boy younger than 18 with severe ulcerative colitis. The chain links TRBV2 with TRBJ1-2, with 7 central nucleotides matching TRBD1. Read as DNA, the sequence is TGTGCCAGCAGTGTGTCCAGGGGGGACTACACCTTC. It encodes CASSVSRGDYTF.